The 11 T cell receptor beta chains presented below share a single source sample, sequenced in a study. Adaptor-ligated barcode primers were used to amplify TRBV12-4/TRBJ1-2 clonotypes. Via MiXCR, TCRdb re-called the multiplex PCR reads, giving one row per CDR3 protein. The sample includes about 670 distinct CDR3 sequences, roughly 15% of them seen just once. The sequencing input was naive CD4+ T cells sorted from blood. Subset here: naive CD4+ T cells, CD4+CD45RA+CD25-. The receptors originated from a female donor with breast cancer.

This clonotype is deemed large. This chain connects TRBV12-3 or TRBV12-4 to TRBJ1-2; D call uncertain. Trimming removed 2 bases at V and 2 bases at J, with 9 bases between. This CDR3 region has 14 residues. Here the CDR3 reads CASSLNTKNYGYTF. The CDR3 DNA reads as TGTGCCAGCAGTTTAAACACCAAGAACTATGGCTACACCTTC.

This clonotype counts as medium-sized (0.01 to 0.1%). The rearrangement uses TRBV12-3 or TRBV12-4 and TRBJ1-2, with D perhaps matching TRBD1 (5 bases). The CDR3 has 15 residues. The germline V and J ends were trimmed by 4 bases and 8 bases, with 20 bases remaining between them. The CDR3 DNA follows: TGTGCCAGCAGTTCGAACACCGGGACTGGTTTGGGCTACACCTTC. This translates into CASSSNTGTGLGYTF.

This clonotype rates as medium-sized. This sequence joins TRBV12-3 or TRBV12-4 and TRBJ1-2; TRBD1 matches 7 bases. The junction had 9 bases not matched to a gene; V was cut back by 6 bases and J by 8 bases. The CDR3 is 13 amino acids. The CDR3 reads CASSQGQAKGYTF. In nucleotides, the CDR3 is TGTGCCAGCAGCCAAGGACAGGCCAAGGGCTACACCTTC.

By proportion, this clonotype is medium-sized. CDR3 amino acids: CASSSQRMGGYTF. The CDR3 nucleotides read TGTGCCAGCAGTTCCCAGAGAATGGGTGGCTACACCTTC. The chain recombines TRBV12-3 or TRBV12-4 with TRBJ1-2; D call uncertain. The CDR3 has 13 residues. Trimming left V 4 bases short and J 7 bases short, with 13 bases between.

This clonotype is deemed large. CDR3 loop: CASSRDNYGYTF. The CDR3 nucleotides are TGTGCCAGCTCCAGGGATAACTATGGCTACACCTTC. The gene calls are TRBV12-3 or TRBV12-4 and TRBJ1-2; perhaps TRBD1 as D (5 bases). The CDR3 runs 12 residues. Between the trimmed V and J ends, which lost 8 bases and 1 base, there was a span of 8 bases.

CDR3 sequence: CASSLARWDYGYTF. The CDR3 region has the DNA TGTGCCAGCAGTTTAGCCAGGTGGGACTATGGCTACACCTTC. The chain couples TRBV12-3 or TRBV12-4 to TRBJ1-2; D is unresolved. CDR3 length: 14 residues. Between the trimmed V and J ends, which lost 0 bases and 3 bases, there was a span of 8 bases.

This clonotype is classed as medium-sized (0.01 to 0.1%). The gene calls are TRBV12-3 or TRBV12-4 and TRBJ1-2; D is uncertain. CDR3 size: 12 residues. V gave up 5 bases and J gave up 5 bases, with 9 bases separating them. CDR3 nucleotides: TGTGCCAGCAGTCCTCCGGGGTATGGCTACACCTTC. Translated, it gives CASSPPGYGYTF.

In its sample, this clonotype ranks as medium-sized. The chain uses TRBV12-3 or TRBV12-4 and TRBJ1-2, with no clear D. V shed 2 bases and J shed 4 bases, with 11 bases lying between them. CDR3 length: 14 residues. CDR3 amino acids: CASSLWGVGYGYTF. CDR3 sequence (DNA): TGTGCCAGCAGTTTATGGGGAGTTGGCTATGGCTACACCTTC.

This clonotype is classed as medium-sized. The chain employs TRBV12-3 or TRBV12-4 and TRBJ1-2, with 7 bases that match TRBD1. This CDR3 contains 13 residues. Trimming cost V 4 bases and J 4 bases; bases outside gene matches: 3. The CDR3 nucleotides are TGTGCCAGCAGTTCCAACAGGGGCTATGGCTACACCTTC. This sequence encodes CASSSNRGYGYTF.

This clonotype occurred once. The gene calls are TRBV12-3 or TRBV12-4 and TRBJ1-2; no clear D gene. This CDR3 comprises 14 residues. With 3 bases removed from V and 0 bases from J, the gap between germline ends came to 8 bases. CDR3 protein: CASSFVLANYGYTF. The CDR3 nucleotides read TGTGCCAGCAGTTTCGTCTTGGCTAACTATGGCTACACCTTC.

The genes are TRBV12-3 or TRBV12-4 and TRBJ1-2; maybe TRBD1 (6 bases). The CDR3 has 14 amino acids. Trimming took off 4 bases at V and 6 bases at J, with 15 bases between the two ends. This CDR3 reads CASSSQARTDGYTF. The CDR3 DNA reads TGTGCCAGCAGTTCTCAAGCCCGGACAGATGGCTACACCTTC.